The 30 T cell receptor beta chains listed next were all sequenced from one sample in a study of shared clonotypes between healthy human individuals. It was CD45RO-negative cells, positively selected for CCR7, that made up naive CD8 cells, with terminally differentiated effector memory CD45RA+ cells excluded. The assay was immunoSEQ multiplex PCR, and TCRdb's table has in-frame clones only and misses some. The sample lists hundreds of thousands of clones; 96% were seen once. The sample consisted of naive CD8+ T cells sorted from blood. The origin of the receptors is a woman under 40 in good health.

CDR3 sequence (DNA): TGCGCCAGCAGCCACCTCTGGACAGGGGGCAACTACGAGCAGTACTTC. Amino acids: CASSHLWTGGNYEQYF. The chain carries TRBV4-1 and TRBJ2-7, with 11 nucleotides matching TRBD1. J gave up 3 bases and V 3 bases, and 7 bases lay outside the gene matches. CDR1 and CDR2 from the germline V gene are MGHRA and YSYEKL. CDR3 length equals 16 residues.

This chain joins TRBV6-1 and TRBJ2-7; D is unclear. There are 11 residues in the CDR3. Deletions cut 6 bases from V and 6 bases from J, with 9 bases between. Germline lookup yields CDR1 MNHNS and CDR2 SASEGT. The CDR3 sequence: CASRRGIEQYF. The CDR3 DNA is TGTGCCAGCAGACGAGGTATCGAGCAGTACTTC.

The CDR3 region is CATRGGRASSSYEQYF. The CDR3 bases are TGTGCCACCCGAGGGGGGCGCGCCTCGAGCTCCTACGAGCAGTACTTC. This chain joins TRBV27 and TRBJ2-5; possibly TRBD1 or TRBD2 for D (6 bases each). TRBJ2-7 explains the end of the DNA better; the J call may be wrong. CDR1 MNHEY and CDR2 SMNVEV come from the germline V gene (reference sequence). CDR3 length: 16 amino acids.

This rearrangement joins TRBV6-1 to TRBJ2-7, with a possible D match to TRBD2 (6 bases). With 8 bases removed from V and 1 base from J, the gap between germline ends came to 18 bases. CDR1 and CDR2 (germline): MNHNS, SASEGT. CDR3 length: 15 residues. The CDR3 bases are TGTGCCAGCCCGGCGGGGAAACCAGGGTCCTACGAGCAGTACTTC. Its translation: CASPAGKPGSYEQYF.

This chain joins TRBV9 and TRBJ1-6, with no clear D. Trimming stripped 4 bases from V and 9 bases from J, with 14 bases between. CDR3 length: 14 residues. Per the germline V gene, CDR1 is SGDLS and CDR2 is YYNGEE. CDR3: CASSPGGLGSPLHF. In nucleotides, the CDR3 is TGTGCCAGCAGCCCAGGCGGTTTGGGTTCACCCCTCCACTTT.

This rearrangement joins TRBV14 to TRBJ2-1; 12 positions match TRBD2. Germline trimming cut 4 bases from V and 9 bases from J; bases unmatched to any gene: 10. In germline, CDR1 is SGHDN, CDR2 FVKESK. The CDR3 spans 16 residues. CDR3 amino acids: CASSPDRLAGGSEQFF. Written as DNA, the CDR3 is TGTGCCAGCAGCCCGGACAGGCTAGCGGGAGGGAGTGAGCAGTTCTTC. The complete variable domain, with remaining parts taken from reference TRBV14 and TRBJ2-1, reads EAGVTQFPSHSVIEKGQTVTLRCDPISGHDNLYWYRRVMGKEIKFLLHFVKESKQDESGMPNNRFLAERTGGTYSTLKVQPAELEDSGVYFCASSPDRLAGGSEQFFGPGTRLTVL.

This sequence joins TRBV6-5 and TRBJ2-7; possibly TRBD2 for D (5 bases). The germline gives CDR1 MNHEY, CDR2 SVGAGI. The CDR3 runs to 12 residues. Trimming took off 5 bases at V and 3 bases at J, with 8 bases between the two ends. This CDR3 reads CASSHGGYEQYF. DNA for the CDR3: TGTGCCAGCAGTCACGGAGGCTACGAGCAGTACTTC.

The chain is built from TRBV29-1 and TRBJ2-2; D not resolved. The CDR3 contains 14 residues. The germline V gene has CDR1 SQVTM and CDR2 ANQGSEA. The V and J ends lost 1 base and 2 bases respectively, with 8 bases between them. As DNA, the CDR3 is TGCAGCGTTGAAGGAGGCTTCAACACCGGGGAGCTGTTTTTT. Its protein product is CSVEGGFNTGELFF.

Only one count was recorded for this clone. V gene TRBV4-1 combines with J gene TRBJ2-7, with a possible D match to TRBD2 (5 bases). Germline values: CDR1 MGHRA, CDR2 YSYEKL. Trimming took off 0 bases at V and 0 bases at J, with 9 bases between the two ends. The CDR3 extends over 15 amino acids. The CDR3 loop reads CASSQEPGSSYEQYF. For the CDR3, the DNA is TGCGCCAGCAGCCAAGAGCCGGGGAGCTCCTACGAGCAGTACTTC.

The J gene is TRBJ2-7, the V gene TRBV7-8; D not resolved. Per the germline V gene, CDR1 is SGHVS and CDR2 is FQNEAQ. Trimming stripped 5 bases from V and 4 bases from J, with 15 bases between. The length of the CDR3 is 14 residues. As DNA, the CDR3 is TGTGCCAGCAGCCTCTTAGCCCCGGCTTACGAGCAGTACTTC. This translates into CASSLLAPAYEQYF.

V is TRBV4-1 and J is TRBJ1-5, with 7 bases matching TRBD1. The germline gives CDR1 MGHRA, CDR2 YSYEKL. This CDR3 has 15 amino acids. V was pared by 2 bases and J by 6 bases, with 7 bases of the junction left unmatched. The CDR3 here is CASSQLTGAGQPQHF. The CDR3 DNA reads TGCGCCAGCAGCCAACTAACAGGGGCCGGTCAGCCCCAGCATTTT.

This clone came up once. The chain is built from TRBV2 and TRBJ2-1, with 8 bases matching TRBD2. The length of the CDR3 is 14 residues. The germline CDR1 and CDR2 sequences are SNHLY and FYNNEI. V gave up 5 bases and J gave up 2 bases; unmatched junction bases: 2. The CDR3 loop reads CASSFGGAYNEQFF. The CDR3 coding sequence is TGTGCCAGCAGTTTCGGGGGGGCCTACAATGAGCAGTTCTTC.

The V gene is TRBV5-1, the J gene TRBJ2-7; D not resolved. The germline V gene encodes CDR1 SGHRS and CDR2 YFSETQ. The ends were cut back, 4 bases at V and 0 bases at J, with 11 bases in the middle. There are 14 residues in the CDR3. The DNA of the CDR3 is TGCGCCAGCAGCCTTGAGGACGGCTCCTACGAGCAGTACTTC. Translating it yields CASSLEDGSYEQYF. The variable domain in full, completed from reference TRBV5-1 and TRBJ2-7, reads KAGVTQTPRYLIKTRGQQVTLSCSPISGHRSVSWYQQTPGQGLQFLFEYFSETQRNKGNFPGRFSGRQFSNSRSEMNVSTLELGDSALYLCASSLEDGSYEQYFGPGTRLTVT.

The CDR3 reads CASSSNTLGARGTEAFF. The CDR3 coding sequence is TGTGCCAGCAGCTCAAATACTTTGGGGGCGCGGGGCACTGAAGCTTTCTTT. The rearrangement links TRBV11-2 to TRBJ1-1; the D gene is possibly TRBD1 (6 bases). The CDR3 is 17 amino acids. Trimming took 4 bases from V and 4 from J, leaving 22 bases between them. CDR1 and CDR2 (germline): SGHAT, FQNNGV.

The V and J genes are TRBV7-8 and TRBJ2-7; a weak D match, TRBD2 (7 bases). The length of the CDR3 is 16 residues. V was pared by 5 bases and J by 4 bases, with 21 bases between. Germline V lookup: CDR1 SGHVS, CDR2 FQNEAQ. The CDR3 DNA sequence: TGTGCCAGCAGCCCACGGAGCGGGACACAATTTTACGAGCAGTACTTC. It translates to CASSPRSGTQFYEQYF. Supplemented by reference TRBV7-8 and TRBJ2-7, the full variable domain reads GAGVSQSPRYKVAKRGQDVALRCDPISGHVSLFWYQQALGQGPEFLTYFQNEAQLDKSGLPSDRFFAERPEGSVSTLKIQRTQQEDSAVYLCASSPRSGTQFYEQYFGPGTRLTVT.

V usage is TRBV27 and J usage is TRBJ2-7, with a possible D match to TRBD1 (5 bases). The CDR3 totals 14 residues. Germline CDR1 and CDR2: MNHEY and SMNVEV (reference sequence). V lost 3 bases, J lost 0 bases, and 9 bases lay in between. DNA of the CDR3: TGTGCCAGCAGTTTTAGACAGAGCTCCTACGAGCAGTACTTC. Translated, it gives CASSFRQSSYEQYF.

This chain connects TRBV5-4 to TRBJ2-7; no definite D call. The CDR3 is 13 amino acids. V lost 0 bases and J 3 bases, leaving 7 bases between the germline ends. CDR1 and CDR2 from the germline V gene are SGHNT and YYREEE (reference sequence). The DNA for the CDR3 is TGTGCCAGCAGCTTGGAGGGCTACTACGAGCAGTACTTC. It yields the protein CASSLEGYYEQYF.

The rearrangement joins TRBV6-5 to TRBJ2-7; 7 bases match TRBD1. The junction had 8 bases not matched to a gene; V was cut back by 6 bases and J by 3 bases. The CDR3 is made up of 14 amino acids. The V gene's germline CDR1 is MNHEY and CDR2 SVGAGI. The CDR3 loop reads CASRPQGKIYEQYF. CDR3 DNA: TGTGCCAGCAGGCCACAGGGGAAAATCTACGAGCAGTACTTC.

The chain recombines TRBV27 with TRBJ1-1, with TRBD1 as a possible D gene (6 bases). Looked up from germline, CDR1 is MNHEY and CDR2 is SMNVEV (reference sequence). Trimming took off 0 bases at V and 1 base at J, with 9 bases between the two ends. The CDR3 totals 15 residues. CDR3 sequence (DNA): TGTGCCAGCAGTTTATCGATCAGGGGGAACACTGAAGCTTTCTTT. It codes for CASSLSIRGNTEAFF.

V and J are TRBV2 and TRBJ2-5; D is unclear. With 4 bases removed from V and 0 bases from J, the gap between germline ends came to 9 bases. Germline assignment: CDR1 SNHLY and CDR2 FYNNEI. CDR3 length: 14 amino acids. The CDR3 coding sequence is TGTGCCAGCAGTGGGGATCCGTACCAAGAGACCCAGTACTTC. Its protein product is CASSGDPYQETQYF.

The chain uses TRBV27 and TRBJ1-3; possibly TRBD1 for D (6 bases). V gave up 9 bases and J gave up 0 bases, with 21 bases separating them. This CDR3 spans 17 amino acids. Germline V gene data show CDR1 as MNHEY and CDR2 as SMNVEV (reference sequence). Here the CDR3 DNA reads TGTGCCAGTAAACCCCGGACAGTGGGGGACTCTGGAAACACCATATATTTT. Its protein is CASKPRTVGDSGNTIYF.

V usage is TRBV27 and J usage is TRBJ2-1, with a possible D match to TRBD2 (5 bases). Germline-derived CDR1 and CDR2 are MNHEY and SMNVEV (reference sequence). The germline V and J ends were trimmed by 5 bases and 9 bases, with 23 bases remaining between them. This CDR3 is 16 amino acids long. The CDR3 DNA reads TGTGCCAGCAGTCCACACCTTACTAGAAAAGTATCTGAGCAGTTCTTC. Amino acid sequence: CASSPHLTRKVSEQFF.

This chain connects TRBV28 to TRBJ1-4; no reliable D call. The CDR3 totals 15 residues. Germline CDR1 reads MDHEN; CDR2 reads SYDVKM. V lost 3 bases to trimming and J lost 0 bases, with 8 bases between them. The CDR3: CASSFTRATNEKLFF. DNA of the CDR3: TGTGCCAGCAGTTTTACCCGGGCAACTAATGAAAAACTGTTTTTT.

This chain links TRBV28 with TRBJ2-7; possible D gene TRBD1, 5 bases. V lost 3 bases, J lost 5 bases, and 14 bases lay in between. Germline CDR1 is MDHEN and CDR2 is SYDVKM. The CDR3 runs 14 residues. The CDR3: CASSLLRGRDEQYF. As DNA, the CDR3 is TGTGCCAGCAGTTTGTTAAGAGGCAGGGACGAGCAGTACTTC.

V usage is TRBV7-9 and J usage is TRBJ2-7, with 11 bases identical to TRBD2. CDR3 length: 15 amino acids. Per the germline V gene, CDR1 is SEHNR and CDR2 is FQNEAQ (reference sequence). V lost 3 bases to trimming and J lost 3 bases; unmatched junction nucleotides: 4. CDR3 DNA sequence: TGTGCCAGCAGCTTCTACGGGACTAGCGGCTACGAGCAGTACTTC. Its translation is CASSFYGTSGYEQYF.

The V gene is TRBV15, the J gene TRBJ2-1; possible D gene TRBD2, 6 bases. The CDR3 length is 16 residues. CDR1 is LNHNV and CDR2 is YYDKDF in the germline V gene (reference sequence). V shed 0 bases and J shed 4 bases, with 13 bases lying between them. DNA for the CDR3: TGTGCCACCAGCAGAGATCGGGGCGGGACGTACAATGAGCAGTTCTTC. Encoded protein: CATSRDRGGTYNEQFF.

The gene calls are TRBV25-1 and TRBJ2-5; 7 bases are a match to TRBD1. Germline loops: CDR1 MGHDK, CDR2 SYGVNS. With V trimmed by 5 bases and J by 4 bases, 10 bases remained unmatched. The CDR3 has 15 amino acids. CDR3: CASSTRGGLGETQYF. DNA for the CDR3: TGTGCCAGCAGTACTAGAGGGGGCTTGGGAGAGACCCAGTACTTC.

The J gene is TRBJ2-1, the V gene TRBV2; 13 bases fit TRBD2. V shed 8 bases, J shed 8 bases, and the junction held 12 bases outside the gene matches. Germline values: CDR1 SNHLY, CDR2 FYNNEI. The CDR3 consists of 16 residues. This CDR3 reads CASPPGTSGTGDEQFF. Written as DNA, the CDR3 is TGTGCCAGCCCTCCCGGGACTAGCGGGACAGGAGATGAGCAGTTCTTC.

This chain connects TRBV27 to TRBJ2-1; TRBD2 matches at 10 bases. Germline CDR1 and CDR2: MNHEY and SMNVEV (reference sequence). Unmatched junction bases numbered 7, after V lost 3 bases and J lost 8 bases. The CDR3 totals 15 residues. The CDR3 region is CASSFSGRAGDEQFF. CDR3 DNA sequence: TGTGCCAGCAGTTTCAGCGGGAGGGCGGGGGATGAGCAGTTCTTC.

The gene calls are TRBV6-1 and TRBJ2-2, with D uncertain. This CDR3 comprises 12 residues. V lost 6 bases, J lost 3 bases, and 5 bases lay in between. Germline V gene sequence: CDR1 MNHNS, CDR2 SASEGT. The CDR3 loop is CASRAYTGELFF. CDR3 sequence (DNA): TGTGCCAGCAGGGCCTACACCGGGGAGCTGTTTTTT.